This T cell receptor beta chain was observed in a study of cytomegalovirus exposure and HLA in healthy donors. Study-level information: Per a later analysis, the roughly 690 first-cohort and 120 validation repertoires shared one platform. General study results and limits: Subsequent analysis showed first-cohort TCR clusters tending to co-occur in approximately 120 validation repertoires.

Trimming removed 3 bases at V and 6 bases at J, with 4 bases between. CDR1 SGHRS and CDR2 YFSETQ come from the germline V gene. The CDR3 runs 11 residues. This table comes from immunoSEQ multiplex PCR, and its TCRdb copy is limited to in-frame clones, with some not included. The repertoire holds under 250,000 clones, with roughly 84% as singletons. Note on this clone: Its specificity is not known.

This TCR derives from a woman younger than 30 in good health and CMV-seropositive. Sequences were obtained from PBMCs. The chain joins TRBV5-1 to TRBJ2-4; D unclear. The chain's CDR3 is CASSSRNIQYF. The CDR3 DNA is TGCGCCAGCAGCTCCAGAAACATTCAGTACTTC.